The rows below give T cell receptor beta chains drawn from one sample of a study of cytomegalovirus exposure and HLA in healthy donors. Some clones are missing from TCRdb's copy, which holds only in-frame ones; the method was immunoSEQ multiplex PCR. Found here are 150,000 to 250,000 clones, 70% to 80% of them singletons; the top ten hold 1.5% to 2%. What was sequenced was PBMCs. The origin of the receptors is a young man in good health and CMV-seronegative. Each CDR3 is given with its conserved first and last residue. Each record gives: D gene, V gene, J gene, clone size, CDR3 protein, CDR3 DNA. The D gene is left open where the match is weak. Size is omitted from some rows. Given values are once, few, many or a class for expanded clones.

D: TRBD1; V: TRBV29-1; J: TRBJ1-2; size: .; CDR3: CSVEDRTGGPGGYTF; DNA: TGCAGCGTTGAAGATCGTACAGGGGGGCCAGGAGGCTACACCTTC
D: TRBD2; V: TRBV27; J: TRBJ2-5; size: .; CDR3: CASSPPGLGRETQYF; DNA: TGTGCCAGCAGTCCACCGGGACTAGGAAGGGAGACCCAGTACTTC
D: .; V: TRBV28; J: TRBJ2-1; size: .; CDR3: CASSFGDTVASGEQFF; DNA: TGTGCCAGCAGTTTCGGGGACACTGTAGCTTCGGGTGAGCAGTTCTTC
D: .; V: TRBV4-1; J: TRBJ1-4; size: .; CDR3: CASSQAQGRNEKLFF; DNA: TGCGCCAGCAGCCAAGCTCAGGGGCGTAATGAAAAACTGTTTTTT
D: TRBD1; V: TRBV6-4; J: TRBJ2-3; size: .; CDR3: CASRIRTGFTDTQYF; DNA: TGTGCCAGCAGGATACGGACAGGGTTCACAGATACGCAGTATTTT
D: TRBD1; V: TRBV27; J: TRBJ2-7; size: .; CDR3: CASSLMRGGQGNYEQYF; DNA: TGTGCCAGCAGTTTAATGCGAGGGGGACAGGGGAACTACGAGCAGTACTTC
D: TRBD1; V: TRBV20-1; J: TRBJ2-7; size: .; CDR3: CSVAGGYEQYF; DNA: TGCAGTGTGGCAGGGGGCTACGAGCAGTACTTC
D: TRBD2; V: TRBV6-6; J: TRBJ2-1; size: .; CDR3: CASTMGLAGGGNEQFF; DNA: TGTGCCAGCACCATGGGACTAGCGGGAGGGGGTAATGAGCAGTTCTTC
D: .; V: TRBV5-1; J: TRBJ2-5; size: .; CDR3: CASSPHTNIGETQYF; DNA: TGCGCCAGCAGCCCTCATACAAATATCGGGGAGACCCAGTACTTC
D: .; V: TRBV7-9; J: TRBJ1-1; size: .; CDR3: CASSFLTEAFF; DNA: TGTGCCAGCAGCTTCTTAACTGAAGCTTTCTTT
D: .; V: TRBV10-2; J: TRBJ2-7; size: .; CDR3: CASLPTPVLNYEQYF; DNA: TGCGCCAGCCTGCCGACGCCTGTTTTGAACTACGAGCAGTACTTC
D: .; V: TRBV29-1; J: TRBJ2-7; size: .; CDR3: CSVVGGASVYEQYF; DNA: TGCAGCGTAGTTGGAGGGGCTTCGGTCTACGAGCAGTACTTC
D: TRBD2; V: TRBV27; J: TRBJ2-3; size: once; CDR3: CASSPRTSGRGPDF; DNA: TGTGCCAGCAGCCCACGGACTAGCGGGAGGGGGCCGGATTTT
D: TRBD1; V: TRBV9; J: TRBJ1-1; size: .; CDR3: CASSVATGGTEAFF; DNA: TGTGCCAGCAGCGTAGCAACAGGGGGGACTGAAGCTTTCTTT
D: .; V: TRBV4-1; J: TRBJ1-5; size: .; CDR3: CASSPPGGNQQPQHF; DNA: TGCGCCAGCAGCCCTCCGGGTGGAAATCAACAGCCCCAGCATTTT
D: .; V: TRBV7-6; J: TRBJ1-5; size: .; CDR3: CASSPGQGHQPQHF; DNA: TGTGCCAGCAGTCCAGGGCAGGGGCATCAGCCCCAGCATTTT
D: TRBD1; V: TRBV6-6; J: TRBJ1-5; size: .; CDR3: CASSSDRGSNQPQHF; DNA: TGTGCCAGCAGTAGCGACAGGGGAAGCAATCAGCCCCAGCATTTT
D: .; V: TRBV2; J: TRBJ2-7; size: few; CDR3: CASTLGAGSYEQYF; DNA: TGTGCCAGCACCCTGGGGGCGGGTTCCTACGAGCAGTACTTC